A single sample is the source of the 26 T cell receptor beta chains below, sequenced in a study of radiotherapy plus CTLA-4 blockade in lung cancer (dated by TCRdb to 2017 to 2018). The library was built by means of the immunoSEQ multiplex PCR assay. What TCRdb holds here is the immuneACCESS table cut down to in-frame rearrangements. Part of the clones is not present; checked against another copy, under half of the missing clones reflect an unresolved V gene, and the others are unexplained. The sample table lists roughly 100,000 clones, approximately 82% of them with a count of one. The top ten hold roughly 25% of the sample. The source material was peripheral blood, sampled from a patient treated with radiotherapy plus ipilimumab. Receptor source: a human donor with non-small cell lung cancer that progressed on radiotherapy plus ipilimumab.

The chain joins TRBV11-3 to TRBJ2-1; 8 positions match TRBD2. From germline, CDR1 is SGHNT and CDR2 YENEEA. V shed 5 bases, J shed 2 bases, and the junction held 11 bases outside the gene matches. The CDR3 loop spans 17 amino acids. The CDR3, as DNA: TGTGCCAGCAGCCCTAAAAGGACGGGAGGGCCCTACAATGAGCAGTTCTTC. Residues: CASSPKRTGGPYNEQFF.

This sequence joins TRBV29-1 and TRBJ2-1; D not certain. The CDR3 contains 10 residues. Germline CDR1 reads SQVTM; CDR2 reads ANQGSEA. V was cut by 6 bases and J by 9 bases, with 9 bases left in between. Here the CDR3 reads CSVSRGEQFF. In DNA form, the CDR3 reads TGCAGCGTCTCTCGTGGTGAGCAGTTCTTC.

This clone was observed once. The CDR3 sequence is CASSGEETQYF. The DNA of the CDR3 is TGTGCCAGCAGTGGAGAAGAGACCCAGTACTTC. This rearrangement joins TRBV2 to TRBJ2-5; D is ambiguous. The CDR3 has 11 residues. Trimming took 4 bases from V and 3 from J, leaving 3 bases between them. Germline V gives CDR1 SNHLY, CDR2 FYNNEI. The complete variable domain, with remaining parts taken from reference TRBV2 and TRBJ2-5, reads EPEVTQTPSHQVTQMGQEVILRCVPISNHLYFYWYRQILGQKVEFLVSFYNNEISEKSEIFDDQFSVERPDGSNFTLKIRSTKLEDSAMYFCASSGEETQYFGPGTRLLVL.

The V gene is TRBV19, the J gene TRBJ1-4; D might be TRBD1 (5 bases). The CDR3 consists of 15 residues. Germline loops: CDR1 LNHDA, CDR2 SQIVND (reference sequence). Trimming took 2 bases from V and 5 from J, leaving 12 bases between them. CDR3 amino acids: CASSITRGVNEKLFF. The CDR3 DNA is TGTGCCAGTAGTATAACGAGGGGAGTAAATGAAAAACTGTTTTTT.

The J gene is TRBJ2-1, the V gene TRBV11-3, with 7 bases that match TRBD2. This CDR3 is 18 amino acids long. V trimming: 5 bases; J trimming: 10 bases; junction bases outside the gene matches: 23. Germline V gene sequence: CDR1 SGHNT, CDR2 YENEEA. This CDR3 is CASSVHLAGRLSPPEQFF. The CDR3 DNA sequence: TGTGCCAGCAGCGTCCATTTAGCGGGCAGGCTTTCTCCCCCCGAGCAGTTCTTC.

The rearrangement uses TRBV4-2 and TRBJ1-6, with D possibly TRBD1 on 6 matching bases. Deletions cut 0 bases from V and 7 bases from J, with 13 bases between. The germline CDR1 and CDR2 sequences are LGHNA and YNFKEQ. The CDR3 contains 16 residues. The CDR3 region is CASSQEVGTGNSPLHF. The CDR3 DNA sequence: TGTGCCAGCAGCCAAGAGGTCGGAACAGGGAATTCACCCCTCCACTTT.

The chain employs TRBV9 and TRBJ2-5; D unresolved. Deletions cut 1 base from V and 2 bases from J, with 9 bases between. The V gene's germline CDR1 is SGDLS and CDR2 YYNGEE. This CDR3 contains 14 residues. CDR3 DNA: TGTGCCAGCAGCGTAAGCCGGAATCAAGAGACCCAGTACTTC. Translation gives CASSVSRNQETQYF.

J is TRBJ1-5 and V is TRBV28, with 7 nucleotides matching TRBD1. Germline V CDR1 and CDR2: MDHEN, SYDVKM. J lost 2 bases, V lost 4 bases, and 11 bases had no gene match. This CDR3 has 17 residues. CDR3 protein: CASSSRQGLGGNQPQHF. For the CDR3, the DNA is TGTGCCAGCAGTTCCCGACAGGGCCTTGGTGGCAATCAGCCCCAGCATTTT.

The gene calls are TRBV29-1 and TRBJ2-7, with D unresolved. V was pared by 2 bases and J by 3 bases, with 5 bases between. Germline-derived CDR1 and CDR2 are SQVTM and ANQGSEA. This CDR3 is built from 11 residues. The DNA for the CDR3 is TGCAGCGTTGAAATAGACTACGAGCAGTACGTC. Its protein is CSVEIDYEQYV.

The rearrangement links TRBV6-1 to TRBJ2-5; no reliable D call. The CDR3 is made up of 12 amino acids. The V and J ends lost 5 bases and 5 bases respectively, with 9 bases between them. Germline assignment: CDR1 MNHNS and CDR2 SASEGT. CDR3 protein: CASSPRRETQYF. The CDR3 DNA follows: TGTGCCAGCAGTCCTCGTCGGGAGACCCAGTACTTC.

The chain is built from TRBV11-1 and TRBJ2-3, with 8 bases lining up with TRBD2. With V trimmed by 3 bases and J by 6 bases, 8 bases remained unmatched. The CDR3 is made up of 15 amino acids. The germline CDR1 and CDR2 sequences are SGHAT and FQDESV (reference sequence). In DNA form, the CDR3 reads TGTGCCAGCAGCTTTGGGAGCGGGAGTCGGGATACGCAGTATTTT. Translation: CASSFGSGSRDTQYF.

The chain recombines TRBV16 with TRBJ1-5; the D is unclear. V lost 3 bases and J 3 bases, leaving 9 bases between the germline ends. The germline V gene encodes CDR1 KGHSY and CDR2 FQNENV. The CDR3 runs to 14 residues. The CDR3 sequence is CASSQGRNNQPQHF. CDR3 coding DNA: TGTGCCAGCAGCCAGGGCCGGAACAATCAGCCCCAGCATTTT.

V gene TRBV11-2 combines with J gene TRBJ2-2, with 8 bases identical to TRBD2. The CDR3 has 14 residues. Germline V gene lookup returns CDR1 SGHAT and CDR2 FQNNGV. J gave up 7 bases and V 5 bases, and 6 bases lay outside the gene matches. As DNA, the CDR3 is TGTGCCAGCAGCCCCCGGACTAGCCGCGGGGAGCTGTTTTTT. It is translated as CASSPRTSRGELFF. Variable domain in full (rest from reference TRBV11-2 and TRBJ2-2): EAGVAQSPRYKIIEKRQSVAFWCNPISGHATLYWYQQILGQGPKLLIQFQNNGVVDDSQLPKDRFSAERLKGVDSTLKIQPAKLEDSAVYLCASSPRTSRGELFFGEGSRLTVL.

A word on this clone: Other DNA sequences in the sample encode the same CDR3. This chain uses TRBV27 with TRBJ1-5; D unresolved. V gave up 3 bases and J gave up 4 bases, with 10 bases separating them. Germline V lookup: CDR1 MNHEY, CDR2 SMNVEV (reference sequence). This CDR3 is built from 14 residues. The CDR3 protein is CASSFTGGNQPQHF. Written as DNA, the CDR3 is TGTGCCAGCAGTTTTACGGGTGGGAATCAGCCCCAGCATTTT.

The J gene is TRBJ2-2, the V gene TRBV25-1; tentatively, D is TRBD1 or TRBD2 (6 bases each). V lost 6 bases to trimming and J lost 5 bases, with 16 bases between them. In germline, CDR1 is MGHDK, CDR2 SYGVNS. This CDR3 has 15 residues. Written as DNA, the CDR3 is TGTGCCAGCAGGGAGGAAAAGGGGGGTACCGGGGAGCTGTTTTTT. Amino acids: CASREEKGGTGELFF.

This clone was seen a single time. V and J are TRBV11-2 and TRBJ2-1, with TRBD2 identical over 13 bases. The V segment lost 3 bases and the J segment 4 bases; nucleotides outside the gene matches: 6. Germline V gene lookup returns CDR1 SGHAT and CDR2 FQNNGV. The CDR3 covers 17 residues. The DNA for the CDR3 is TGTGCCAGCAGCTTTGGACTAGCGGGAGCGTCGTACAATGAGCAGTTCTTC. Its protein is CASSFGLAGASYNEQFF.

The chain combines TRBV4-1 with TRBJ2-1; 10 nucleotides agree with TRBD2. Germline-derived CDR1 and CDR2 are MGHRA and YSYEKL. The CDR3 contains 15 residues. V gave up 6 bases and J gave up 8 bases; unmatched junction bases: 10. As DNA, the CDR3 is TGCGCCAGCAGGCCTCTAGCGGGAGTTCTCTATGAGCAGTTCTTC. This encodes CASRPLAGVLYEQFF.

The V gene is TRBV2, the J gene TRBJ2-5, with no clear D. V lost 4 bases, J lost 1 base, and 13 bases lay in between. In germline, CDR1 is SNHLY, CDR2 FYNNEI. The CDR3 has 15 residues. CDR3 region: CASSGPAYSQETQYF. The CDR3 nucleotides are TGTGCCAGCAGTGGCCCGGCATATAGCCAAGAGACCCAGTACTTC. Supplemented by reference TRBV2 and TRBJ2-5, the full variable domain reads EPEVTQTPSHQVTQMGQEVILRCVPISNHLYFYWYRQILGQKVEFLVSFYNNEISEKSEIFDDQFSVERPDGSNFTLKIRSTKLEDSAMYFCASSGPAYSQETQYFGPGTRLLVL.

The chain recombines TRBV5-1 with TRBJ2-2; D might be TRBD1 (6 bases). Germline-derived CDR1 and CDR2 are SGHRS and YFSETQ. The CDR3 is 15 residues long. The V gene lost 4 bases and the J gene lost 6 bases, with 16 bases spanning the gap. The CDR3 coding sequence is TGCGCCAGCAGCCACTTACAGGGTGATGCCGGGGAGCTGTTTTTT. This sequence encodes CASSHLQGDAGELFF.

This clone appeared a few times. The gene calls are TRBV7-9 and TRBJ2-5, with unresolved D. The CDR3 contains 13 residues. Trimming cost V 0 bases and J 5 bases, with 7 bases left between them. CDR1 SEHNR and CDR2 FQNEAQ come from the germline V gene (reference sequence). The CDR3 protein is CASSLAGSETQYF. The CDR3 region has the DNA TGTGCCAGCAGCTTAGCAGGGTCCGAGACCCAGTACTTC.

The chain joins TRBV28 to TRBJ2-1; 9 bases match TRBD1. From germline, CDR1 is MDHEN and CDR2 SYDVKM. The CDR3 sequence is 15 residues long. V dropped 6 bases and J dropped 6; count of bases not matched to a gene: 9. CDR3: CASSLRDREINEQFF. CDR3 DNA sequence: TGTGCCAGCAGCCTCCGGGACAGGGAAATCAATGAGCAGTTCTTC.

The chain has TRBV7-3 and TRBJ1-4, with 10 bases identical to TRBD1. V gave up 6 bases and J gave up 4 bases; unmatched junction bases: 2. The CDR3 contains 14 residues. Germline V gives CDR1 SGHTA, CDR2 FQGTGA. CDR3: CASRRDRGNEKLFF. As DNA, the CDR3 is TGTGCCAGCAGGAGGGACAGGGGTAATGAAAAACTGTTTTTT.

The chain combines TRBV6-1 with TRBJ2-1; TRBD2 matches 7 bases. Trimming cost V 2 bases and J 7 bases; bases outside gene matches: 11. Germline assignment: CDR1 MNHNS and CDR2 SASEGT. This CDR3 has 16 amino acids. The DNA for the CDR3 is TGTGCCAGCAGTGAATGGGCGGGAGATAATTTGAATGAGCAGTTCTTC. It encodes CASSEWAGDNLNEQFF.

DNA for the CDR3: TGTGCCAGCAGTGAACCCCGGACTAGCGGAACTTCCTACGAGCAGTACTTC. The encoded protein is CASSEPRTSGTSYEQYF. The rearrangement uses TRBV25-1 and TRBJ2-7, with 10 bases aligning to TRBD2. V was clipped by 2 bases and J by 1 base; unmatched bases: 8. Germline CDR1 and CDR2: MGHDK and SYGVNS. The CDR3 has 17 residues.

The chain carries TRBV15 and TRBJ2-1, with TRBD1 matching over 8 bases. With V trimmed by 10 bases and J by 8 bases, 4 bases remained unmatched. The V gene's germline CDR1 is LNHNV and CDR2 YYDKDF (reference sequence). The CDR3 is 11 amino acids. This CDR3 is CAIGQGYEQFF. The CDR3 region has the DNA TGTGCCATCGGACAGGGCTATGAGCAGTTCTTC.

V is TRBV23-1 and J is TRBJ1-4; TRBD1 matches at 8 bases. TRBV23-1 counts as an open reading frame of uncertain function. Trimming took 0 bases from V and 9 from J; bases not matched to a gene: 9. The CDR3 is 16 residues long. The CDR3 loop is CASSQSSLTGVKKLFF. The CDR3 DNA is TGCGCCAGCAGTCAATCGTCCTTGACAGGGGTTAAAAAACTGTTTTTT.